These 18 T cell receptor beta chains were all obtained from the same sample, sequenced in a study of molecular identifiers for immune sequencing clone quantification. TCRdb re-called the PCR reads through MiXCR, storing one row per CDR3 protein. The data contain hundreds of thousands of distinct CDR3 sequences, less than 30% of them seen just once; the ten biggest clones take up approximately 0.75%. Sequencing was performed on naive CD8+ T cells from blood, with Jurkat cell RNA spiked in. The subset denotes: FACS-sorted CD8+CD4-CCR7+CD45RA+ naive T cells. The receptors come from a human donor in good health. Some libraries in this study had Jurkat cell RNA spiked in.

Only one count was recorded for this clonotype. A read error may explain this, as a much larger clone is one base away. The genes are TRBV6-5 and TRBJ1-1, with D maybe TRBD1 (5 bases). Germline V gene data show CDR1 as MNHEY and CDR2 as SVGAGI. This CDR3 spans 17 amino acids. The CDR3 coding sequence is TGTGCCAGCAAACTCCGGGACGGATCGGACATGAACACTGAAGCTCTCTTT. The encoded protein is CASKLRDGSDMNTEALF.

The table lists this clonotype with many counts. The chain recombines TRBV6-5 with TRBJ2-7; no clear D. The V gene lost 1 base and the J gene lost 7 bases, with 20 bases spanning the gap. The CDR3 has 16 amino acids. Germline V gene lookup returns CDR1 MNHEY and CDR2 SVGAGI. The CDR3 spells CASSYWFTSSPREQYF. The CDR3 DNA follows: TGTGCCAGCAGTTACTGGTTTACCTCATCTCCTAGGGAGCAGTACTTC.

Concerning this clonotype: A much larger clone lies a single base off, so this may be a read error. CDR3 sequence reads: CSHSVITEAFF. The CDR3 DNA follows: TGCAGCCATAGCGTGATCACTGAAGCTTTCTTT. The J gene is TRBJ1-1, the V gene TRBV29-1; no definite D call. From germline, CDR1 is SQVTM and CDR2 ANQGSEA. V gave up 8 bases and J gave up 4 bases, with 11 bases separating them. The CDR3 contains 11 residues. The complete variable domain, with remaining parts taken from reference TRBV29-1 and TRBJ1-1, reads SAVISQKPSRDICQRGTSLTIQCQVDSQVTMMFWYRQQPGQSLTLIATANQGSEATYESGFVIDKFPISRPNLTFSTLTVSNMSPEDSSIYLCSHSVITEAFFGQGTRLTVV.

Ten or more counts support this clonotype. The V and J genes are TRBV7-2 and TRBJ1-1, with TRBD1 identical over 7 bases. CDR1 and CDR2 (germline): SGHTA, FQGNSA. The CDR3 totals 12 residues. The CDR3 region is CASQQGFTEAFF. In DNA, the CDR3 is TGTGCAAGCCAACAGGGGTTCACTGAAGCTTTCTTT.

The chain recombines TRBV27 with TRBJ2-3, with D maybe TRBD1 (5 bases). CDR1 MNHEY and CDR2 SMNVEV come from the germline V gene (reference sequence). This CDR3 comprises 18 residues. The V gene lost 3 bases and the J gene lost 3 bases, with 22 bases spanning the gap. DNA for the CDR3: TGTGCCAGCAGTTTCACACCCCTCCCAGGGCCAAGAACAGATACGCAGTATTTT. It encodes CASSFTPLPGPRTDTQYF.

This clonotype appeared a single time. The chain carries TRBV27 and TRBJ2-5, with TRBD1 identical over 8 bases. Trimming at V came to 6 bases and at J to 0 bases, leaving 6 bases not matched to a gene. Germline-derived CDR1 and CDR2 are MNHEY and SMNVEV (reference sequence). This CDR3 contains 15 residues. This CDR3 reads CASRTGQEYQETQYF. The DNA of the CDR3 is TGTGCCAGCAGAACGGGACAGGAGTACCAAGAGACCCAGTACTTC.

This chain links TRBV7-2 with TRBJ2-2; weak D call: TRBD2 (5 bases). This CDR3 region has 16 residues. Trimming stripped 11 bases from V and 7 bases from J, with 26 bases between. Germline V gene data show CDR1 as SGHTA and CDR2 as FQGNSA. The CDR3 coding sequence is TGTGCCCGCCGCCCCCCCGGCCTAGGAGGTGTCGGGGAGCTGTTTTTT. Encoded protein: CARRPPGLGGVGELFF.

This clonotype was seen ten or more times. The chain links TRBV2 to TRBJ2-7, with D uncertain. V was pared by 4 bases and J by 2 bases, with 9 bases between. Germline-derived CDR1 and CDR2 are SNHLY and FYNNEI. The CDR3 is 13 amino acids. The CDR3 DNA sequence: TGTGCCAGCAGTGTCGCGGTCCCCTACGAGCAGTACTTC. Its translation: CASSVAVPYEQYF.

V gene TRBV24-1 combines with J gene TRBJ2-1; a possible D gene is TRBD2 (6 bases). The CDR3 totals 16 residues. CDR1 KGHDR and CDR2 SFDVKD come from the germline V gene. Trimming left V 2 bases short and J 7 bases short, with 17 bases between. The CDR3 DNA reads as TGTGCCACCAGTGATTACGGCGGGAAGTGGGCTAATGAGCAGTTCTTC. Translated, it gives CATSDYGGKWANEQFF.

In this sample, this clonotype turned up a few times. V gene TRBV27 combines with J gene TRBJ2-7; 8 bases match TRBD2. This CDR3 region has 15 residues. With V trimmed by 6 bases and J by 0 bases, 7 bases remained unmatched. Germline V gene sequence: CDR1 MNHEY, CDR2 SMNVEV (reference sequence). The CDR3 bases are TGTGCCAGCAGCCAAAGCGGGAGTCCCTCCTACGAGCAGTACTTC. This gives the protein CASSQSGSPSYEQYF.

J is TRBJ2-3 and V is TRBV11-2; D is perhaps TRBD1 (6 bases). The J call may be incorrect, as the DNA end agrees better with TRBJ1-5. The CDR3 spans 15 residues. CDR1 and CDR2 (germline): SGHAT, FQNNGV. The CDR3 DNA sequence: TGTGCCAGCAGCTACTCCGGGACAAGCACAGATACGCAGCATTTT. Its protein product is CASSYSGTSTDTQHF.

The chain employs TRBV7-2 and TRBJ2-5; D ambiguous. This CDR3 spans 14 amino acids. The germline V gene has CDR1 SGHTA and CDR2 FQGNSA. V lost 0 bases and J lost 5, with 10 bases in between. The CDR3 nucleotides are TGTGCCAGCAGCTTAGCAGGGTACCGGGAGACCCAGTACTTC. It translates to CASSLAGYRETQYF. Variable domain in full (rest from reference TRBV7-2 and TRBJ2-5): GAGVSQSPSNKVTEKGKDVELRCDPISGHTALYWYRQSLGQGLEFLIYFQGNSAPDKSGLPSDRFSAERTGGSVSTLTIQRTQQEDSAVYLCASSLAGYRETQYFGPGTRLLVL.

The genes are TRBV10-3 and TRBJ1-1; D is unresolved. CDR3 length equals 19 residues. The germline V gene encodes CDR1 ENHRY and CDR2 SYGVKD. V lost 3 bases, J lost 2 bases, and 25 bases lay in between. The CDR3 spells CAISDGREGRLAVNTEAFF. Written as DNA, the CDR3 is TGTGCCATCAGTGATGGTCGGGAGGGCAGGCTGGCGGTAAACACTGAAGCTTTCTTT.

The chain joins TRBV7-9 to TRBJ2-1, with 16 nucleotides matching TRBD2. With V trimmed by 5 bases and J by 8 bases, 6 bases remained unmatched. Germline V gene sequence: CDR1 SEHNR, CDR2 FQNEAQ (reference sequence). The CDR3 covers 16 residues. DNA for the CDR3: TGTGCCAGCAGCCAGGGACTAGCGGGAGGGAAGGATGAGCAGTTCTTC. It is translated as CASSQGLAGGKDEQFF.

This clonotype showed up many times. This chain joins TRBV19 and TRBJ2-3; D gene uncertain. Per the germline V gene, CDR1 is LNHDA and CDR2 is SQIVND (reference sequence). Trimming took off 3 bases at V and 0 bases at J, with 10 bases between the two ends. The CDR3 consists of 15 residues. CDR3: CASSMGSRSTDTQYF. In DNA form, the CDR3 reads TGTGCCAGTAGTATGGGGTCGCGGAGCACAGATACGCAGTATTTT.

This clonotype came up many times. The chain uses TRBV3-1 and TRBJ1-1; D remains unclear. This CDR3 has 12 amino acids. CDR1 and CDR2 from the germline V gene are LGHDT and YNNKEL (reference sequence). V lost 3 bases and J 0 bases, leaving 2 bases between the germline ends. This chain's CDR3 is CASSHLNTEAFF. In DNA, the CDR3 is TGTGCCAGCAGCCACTTGAACACTGAAGCTTTCTTT.

This clonotype was counted many times. The chain combines TRBV7-9 with TRBJ1-1; D not certain. CDR1 SEHNR and CDR2 FQNEAQ come from the germline V gene (reference sequence). The V end lost 1 base, the J end lost 10 bases, and 10 bases lay between the germline ends. The CDR3 has 12 amino acids. Here the CDR3 reads CASSLGKLGAFF. CDR3 in DNA: TGTGCCAGCAGCTTAGGGAAACTTGGAGCTTTCTTT.

This chain uses TRBV12-3 or TRBV12-4 with TRBJ2-7; possibly TRBD1 for D (6 bases). The CDR3 runs to 13 residues. V was pared by 2 bases and J by 6 bases, with 11 bases between. The CDR3: CASSLTGHGEQYF. CDR3 DNA sequence: TGTGCCAGCAGTTTAACAGGGCATGGCGAGCAGTACTTC.